This TCR beta chain was recovered during a study of T-cell memory formation after mild COVID-19. Across the whole study: TCR clusters were mostly donor specific.

5'RACE primed from the constant segment yielded TCR alpha and TCR beta cDNA libraries bearing sample barcodes and UMIs. TCRdb reprocessed the 5' RACE reads with MiXCR, giving one entry per CDR3 protein. The profile shows about half a million distinct CDR3 sequences, 15% to 20% of them singletons. Sequenced material: PBMCs or a T cell subset sorted from them (not recorded which). This clonotype was sampled from an adult woman who had mild COVID-19 (a few samples of this study predate the infection). Cell type and time point are not known.

CDR3 amino acids: CASSSRAGGKYGYTF. CDR3 in DNA: TGTGCCAGCAGTTCCCGGGCGGGGGGGAAATATGGCTACACCTTC. The genes are TRBV6-5 and TRBJ1-2, with a possible D match to TRBD1 (5 bases). The length of the CDR3 is 15 residues. V was trimmed by 4 bases and J by 5 bases, leaving 17 bases between them. Germline values: CDR1 MNHEY, CDR2 SVGAGI.